Listed below are T cell receptor beta chains from one sample, sequenced in a study of shared clonotypes between healthy human individuals. Assay used: immunoSEQ multiplex PCR; TCRdb lists only in-frame clones, some missing. The sample yields roughly 2.5 million clones, around 90% seen once. Sequencing used naive CD4+ T cells sorted from blood. The receptors were gathered from a young man in good health. Each CDR3 is given with its conserved first and last residue. Each record gives: J gene, D gene, V gene, clone size, CDR3 protein, CDR3 DNA. A D gene is named only where the DNA matches it firmly. A row's size may be missing; if present it is once, few, many or a size class.

J gene: TRBJ1-5
D gene: TRBD1
V gene: TRBV10-1
clone size: NA
CDR3 protein: CASSERGQGAYSNQPQHF
CDR3 DNA: TGCGCCAGCAGTGAGAGGGGACAGGGGGCTTATAGCAATCAGCCCCAGCATTTT

J gene: TRBJ1-1
D gene: NA
V gene: TRBV7-9
clone size: NA
CDR3 protein: CASSSTVGEAFF
CDR3 DNA: TGTGCCAGCAGCTCAACCGTAGGTGAAGCTTTCTTT

J gene: TRBJ1-3
D gene: NA
V gene: TRBV7-2
clone size: NA
CDR3 protein: CASSVETGNTIYF
CDR3 DNA: TGTGCCAGCAGCGTGGAAACTGGAAACACCATATATTTT

J gene: TRBJ2-7
D gene: NA
V gene: TRBV11-3
clone size: once
CDR3 protein: CASSLEFDWISYEQYF
CDR3 DNA: TGTGCCAGCAGCTTAGAATTCGACTGGATTTCCTACGAGCAGTACTTC

J gene: TRBJ2-1
D gene: NA
V gene: TRBV27
clone size: NA
CDR3 protein: CASSLYVAKEGNEQFF
CDR3 DNA: TGTGCCAGCAGTCTCTACGTAGCGAAGGAAGGCAATGAGCAGTTCTTC

J gene: TRBJ2-5
D gene: NA
V gene: TRBV6-5
clone size: NA
CDR3 protein: CASSGGHYGETQYF
CDR3 DNA: TGTGCCAGCAGCGGGGGCCATTATGGCGAGACCCAGTACTTC

J gene: TRBJ1-1
D gene: NA
V gene: TRBV5-1
clone size: NA
CDR3 protein: CASSFGVGTEAFF
CDR3 DNA: TGCGCCAGCAGCTTCGGGGTTGGAACTGAAGCTTTCTTT

J gene: TRBJ2-5
D gene: NA
V gene: TRBV18
clone size: NA
CDR3 protein: CASSPPIQETQYF
CDR3 DNA: TGTGCCAGCTCCCCCCCCATTCAAGAGACCCAGTACTTC

J gene: TRBJ2-6
D gene: NA
V gene: TRBV1
clone size: NA
CDR3 protein: CTSSRGGPSGANVLTF
CDR3 DNA: TGCACCAGCAGCCGCGGAGGCCCGTCTGGGGCCAACGTCCTGACTTTC

J gene: TRBJ1-2
D gene: NA
V gene: TRBV10-3
clone size: few
CDR3 protein: CAITRGTAYGYTF
CDR3 DNA: TGTGCCATCACACGAGGAACAGCTTATGGCTACACCTTC

J gene: TRBJ1-2
D gene: NA
V gene: TRBV27
clone size: NA
CDR3 protein: CASSSGVGYGYTF
CDR3 DNA: TGTGCCAGCAGTTCAGGGGTGGGCTATGGCTACACCTTC

J gene: TRBJ2-5
D gene: NA
V gene: TRBV4-2
clone size: NA
CDR3 protein: CASSQDTAGQVHQETQYF
CDR3 DNA: TGTGCCAGCAGCCAAGATACAGCGGGACAGGTCCACCAAGAGACCCAGTACTTC

J gene: TRBJ1-2
D gene: NA
V gene: TRBV29-1
clone size: NA
CDR3 protein: CSVAGSSNYGYTF
CDR3 DNA: TGCAGCGTTGCAGGCAGCTCGAACTATGGCTACACCTTC

J gene: TRBJ1-2
D gene: TRBD1
V gene: TRBV28
clone size: NA
CDR3 protein: CASSLSGQGARGYTF
CDR3 DNA: TGTGCCAGCAGTTTAAGCGGACAGGGGGCGCGGGGCTACACCTTC

J gene: TRBJ2-5
D gene: NA
V gene: TRBV15
clone size: NA
CDR3 protein: CATSSRDQETQYF
CDR3 DNA: TGTGCCACCAGCAGCCGGGACCAAGAGACCCAGTACTTC

J gene: TRBJ2-7
D gene: NA
V gene: TRBV5-1
clone size: NA
CDR3 protein: CASSLVGLAEYEQYF
CDR3 DNA: TGCGCCAGCAGCTTGGTAGGACTGGCGGAATACGAGCAGTACTTC

J gene: TRBJ1-1
D gene: TRBD1
V gene: TRBV5-1
clone size: NA
CDR3 protein: CASSSQGRGNTEAFF
CDR3 DNA: TGCGCCAGCAGCTCACAGGGGCGAGGCAACACTGAAGCTTTCTTT

J gene: TRBJ2-7
D gene: TRBD1
V gene: TRBV28
clone size: NA
CDR3 protein: CASRPPGTALYEQYF
CDR3 DNA: TGTGCCAGCAGACCCCCCGGGACAGCGCTCTACGAGCAGTACTTC

J gene: TRBJ2-3
D gene: TRBD2
V gene: TRBV11-2
clone size: NA
CDR3 protein: CASSEGLAGPDTQYF
CDR3 DNA: TGTGCCAGCAGCGAGGGACTAGCGGGTCCAGATACGCAGTATTTT

J gene: TRBJ2-7
D gene: NA
V gene: TRBV7-2
clone size: NA
CDR3 protein: CASSLAGTSTYEQYF
CDR3 DNA: TGTGCCAGCAGCTTAGCGGGGACGTCCACCTACGAGCAGTACTTC

J gene: TRBJ2-1
D gene: NA
V gene: TRBV12-5
clone size: NA
CDR3 protein: CASGSGAGTYNEQFF
CDR3 DNA: TGTGCTAGTGGTAGTGGGGCAGGAACCTACAATGAGCAGTTCTTC

J gene: TRBJ1-1
D gene: NA
V gene: TRBV10-3
clone size: NA
CDR3 protein: CAIRPGGNTEAFF
CDR3 DNA: TGTGCCATCAGACCCGGGGGTAACACTGAAGCTTTCTTT

J gene: TRBJ2-2
D gene: TRBD1
V gene: TRBV27
clone size: once
CDR3 protein: CASSLGQPIEGTGELFF
CDR3 DNA: TGTGCCAGCAGTTTGGGACAGCCTATCGAAGGGACCGGGGAGCTGTTTTTT

J gene: TRBJ1-1
D gene: TRBD1
V gene: TRBV11-2
clone size: NA
CDR3 protein: CASSVRQGLNTEAFF
CDR3 DNA: TGTGCCAGCAGCGTAAGACAGGGGTTGAACACTGAAGCTTTCTTT

J gene: TRBJ2-7
D gene: NA
V gene: TRBV7-9
clone size: NA
CDR3 protein: CASSLDGINEQYF
CDR3 DNA: TGTGCCAGCAGCTTAGACGGCATAAACGAGCAGTACTTC

J gene: TRBJ2-7
D gene: TRBD2
V gene: TRBV27
clone size: NA
CDR3 protein: CASSLSLVLAGAEQYF
CDR3 DNA: TGTGCCAGCAGTTTATCGTTGGTACTAGCGGGGGCCGAGCAGTACTTC

J gene: TRBJ1-1
D gene: NA
V gene: TRBV2
clone size: NA
CDR3 protein: CASSSRIRNTEAFF
CDR3 DNA: TGTGCCAGCAGTTCTCGGATTCGGAACACTGAAGCTTTCTTT

J gene: TRBJ2-5
D gene: NA
V gene: TRBV18
clone size: NA
CDR3 protein: CASSPPPAETQYF
CDR3 DNA: TGTGCCAGCTCACCACCTCCCGCGGAGACCCAGTACTTC

J gene: TRBJ1-1
D gene: TRBD1
V gene: TRBV5-1
clone size: NA
CDR3 protein: CASSLGTGINTEAFF
CDR3 DNA: TGCGCCAGCAGCTTGGGGACAGGGATAAACACTGAAGCTTTCTTT

J gene: TRBJ2-7
D gene: TRBD2
V gene: TRBV5-1
clone size: NA
CDR3 protein: CASSRATSGGRISYEQYF
CDR3 DNA: TGCGCCAGCAGCCGCGCCACTAGCGGGGGGCGGATCTCCTACGAGCAGTACTTC

J gene: TRBJ1-4
D gene: NA
V gene: TRBV5-1
clone size: NA
CDR3 protein: CASSPGGGNEKLFF
CDR3 DNA: TGCGCCAGCAGCCCCGGAGGGGGTAATGAAAAACTGTTTTTT

J gene: TRBJ1-6
D gene: TRBD1
V gene: TRBV19
clone size: few
CDR3 protein: CASSTDRAGTPLHF
CDR3 DNA: TGTGCCAGTAGTACAGACAGGGCGGGAACACCCCTCCACTTT

J gene: TRBJ2-1
D gene: TRBD2
V gene: TRBV5-1
clone size: NA
CDR3 protein: CASSGTSGSNEQFF
CDR3 DNA: TGCGCCAGCAGCGGGACTAGCGGGAGCAATGAGCAGTTCTTC

J gene: TRBJ2-5
D gene: NA
V gene: TRBV11-2
clone size: NA
CDR3 protein: CASSGTERVGGRTQYF
CDR3 DNA: TGTGCCAGCAGCGGAACAGAGCGGGTTGGGGGAAGGACCCAGTACTTC

J gene: TRBJ2-3
D gene: TRBD2
V gene: TRBV7-2
clone size: NA
CDR3 protein: CATQSSGTSNTQYF
CDR3 DNA: TGTGCCACCCAGTCTAGCGGGACCTCAAATACGCAGTATTTT

J gene: TRBJ2-7
D gene: TRBD2
V gene: TRBV11-2
clone size: NA
CDR3 protein: CASSSLTGGPYEQYF
CDR3 DNA: TGTGCCAGCAGCTCTTTGACGGGAGGGCCCTACGAGCAGTACTTC

J gene: TRBJ2-7
D gene: NA
V gene: TRBV28
clone size: NA
CDR3 protein: CASSVGTDRYEQYF
CDR3 DNA: TGTGCCAGCAGTGTCGGGACTGATCGATACGAGCAGTACTTC

J gene: TRBJ1-4
D gene: TRBD1
V gene: TRBV7-2
clone size: NA
CDR3 protein: CASSLTPGQDEKLFF
CDR3 DNA: TGTGCCAGCAGCCTTACCCCGGGACAGGATGAAAAACTGTTTTTT

J gene: TRBJ1-6
D gene: NA
V gene: TRBV1
clone size: NA
CDR3 protein: CTSSQPPLWALNSPLHF
CDR3 DNA: TGCACCAGCAGCCAACCCCCGTTGTGGGCTTTAAATTCACCCCTCCACTTT